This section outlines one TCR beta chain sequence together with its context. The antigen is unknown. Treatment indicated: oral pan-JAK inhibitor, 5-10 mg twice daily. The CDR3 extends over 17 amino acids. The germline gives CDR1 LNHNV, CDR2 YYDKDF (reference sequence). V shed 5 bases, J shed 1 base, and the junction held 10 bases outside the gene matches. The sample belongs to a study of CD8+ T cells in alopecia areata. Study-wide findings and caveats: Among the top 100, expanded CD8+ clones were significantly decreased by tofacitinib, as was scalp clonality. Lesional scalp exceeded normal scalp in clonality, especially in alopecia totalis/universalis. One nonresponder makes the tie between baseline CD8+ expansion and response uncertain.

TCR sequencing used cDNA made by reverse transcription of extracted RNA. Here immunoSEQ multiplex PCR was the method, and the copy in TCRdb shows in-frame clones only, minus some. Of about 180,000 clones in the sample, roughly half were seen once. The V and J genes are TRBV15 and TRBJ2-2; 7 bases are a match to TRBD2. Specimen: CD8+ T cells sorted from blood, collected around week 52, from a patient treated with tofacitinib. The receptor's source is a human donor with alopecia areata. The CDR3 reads CATSVGDREENTGELFF. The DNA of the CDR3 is TGTGCCACCAGCGTAGGGGACCGGGAGGAGAACACCGGGGAGCTGTTTTTT.